The rows below give T cell receptor beta chains drawn from one sample of a study of response to subunit inactivated influenza vaccine. TCRdb used MiXCR to reprocess the RT-PCR reads, holding one entry per CDR3 protein. This sample carries 530,000 or so distinct CDR3 sequences, approximately 10% of them seen once, and the ten largest clones take about 10%. Sequences were derived from PBMCs from blood, sampled on the day of vaccination. These receptors came from a man aged 50 to 60 who received an inactivated influenza vaccine. Each CDR3 is given with its conserved first and last residue. A D gene is named only where the DNA matches it firmly. Not all rows give a size; the values are once, few, many and, for expanded clones, a class.

D: NA
J: TRBJ2-5
V: TRBV7-9
size: NA
DNA: TGTGCCAGCAGCTTCTTTTACAGGGTCCAAGAGACCCAGTACTTC
CDR3: CASSFFYRVQETQYF

D: NA
J: TRBJ2-3
V: TRBV30
size: NA
DNA: TGTGCCTGGAGTAAGGGACTCGGGGGCAGCCCAGATACGCAGTATTTT
CDR3: CAWSKGLGGSPDTQYF

D: NA
J: TRBJ2-1
V: TRBV5-1
size: NA
DNA: TGCGCCAGCAGCTTGTCGGCCACATTAAGCTCCTACAATGAGCAGTTCTTC
CDR3: CASSLSATLSSYNEQFF

D: NA
J: TRBJ2-6
V: TRBV24-1
size: NA
DNA: TGTGCCACCAGTACAGGAGACTCTGGGGCCAACGTCCTGACTTTC
CDR3: CATSTGDSGANVLTF

D: TRBD1
J: TRBJ1-4
V: TRBV3-1
size: NA
DNA: TGTGCCAGCAGCCAAGGACAGGGCTTTGAAAAACTGTTTTTT
CDR3: CASSQGQGFEKLFF

D: NA
J: TRBJ2-7
V: TRBV9
size: NA
DNA: TGTGCCAGCAGCCCCGCCCTGGGCGAGCAGTACTTC
CDR3: CASSPALGEQYF

D: NA
J: TRBJ2-3
V: TRBV29-1
size: many
DNA: TGCAGCGCCCCCTGGACCGGGGGAGATACGCAGTATTTT
CDR3: CSAPWTGGDTQYF

D: TRBD1
J: TRBJ2-5
V: TRBV7-8
size: few
DNA: TGTGCCAGCAGGCGGACAGGGGGCGAAGAGACCCAGTACTTC
CDR3: CASRRTGGEETQYF

D: TRBD1
J: TRBJ2-3
V: TRBV20-1
size: few
DNA: TGCAGTGCTGGGGACAGGGTCCTTAGCACAGATACGCAGTATTTT
CDR3: CSAGDRVLSTDTQYF

D: TRBD1
J: TRBJ2-7
V: TRBV11-2
size: NA
DNA: TGTGCCAGCAGCTTGAGGGACAGGGTCTACGAGCAGTACTTC
CDR3: CASSLRDRVYEQYF

D: NA
J: TRBJ1-2
V: TRBV6-2/TRBV6-3
size: NA
DNA: TGTGCCACTACCTACTCGACGATGGGATATGGCTACACCTTC
CDR3: CATTYSTMGYGYTF

D: TRBD2
J: TRBJ2-7
V: TRBV5-1
size: few
DNA: TGCGCCAGCAGCCAAACCGGGACTAGCGGGAGGCACTCCTACGAGCAGTACTTC
CDR3: CASSQTGTSGRHSYEQYF

D: TRBD1
J: TRBJ2-1
V: TRBV2
size: few
DNA: TGTGCCAGCAGTGAACGATTGGGACAGTACAATGAGCAGTTCTTC
CDR3: CASSERLGQYNEQFF

D: NA
J: TRBJ1-2
V: TRBV20-1
size: NA
DNA: TGCAGTGCTAGACCAGGGCCCAACTATGGCTACACCTTC
CDR3: CSARPGPNYGYTF

D: TRBD1
J: TRBJ2-2
V: TRBV12-3/TRBV12-4
size: NA
DNA: TGTGCCAGCACCACGACAGGGTATACCGGGGAGCTGTTTTTT
CDR3: CASTTTGYTGELFF

D: TRBD2
J: TRBJ2-3
V: TRBV9
size: few
DNA: TGTGCCAGCAGCGTAGGGACTAGCGGGAGAGCGGTAGATACGCAGTATTTT
CDR3: CASSVGTSGRAVDTQYF

D: TRBD1
J: TRBJ2-5
V: TRBV6-2/TRBV6-3
size: NA
DNA: TGTGCCAGCAGTTACCTGACAGGGAACGAGGAGACCCAGTACTTC
CDR3: CASSYLTGNEETQYF

D: NA
J: TRBJ2-3
V: TRBV6-1
size: few
DNA: TGTGCCAGCAGTCAAACTGCTAGCACAGATACGCAGTATTTT
CDR3: CASSQTASTDTQYF

D: TRBD2
J: TRBJ2-2
V: TRBV20-1
size: few
DNA: TGCAGTGCTAGAGGTGGGAGGGCCAACGGGGAGCTGTTTTTT
CDR3: CSARGGRANGELFF

D: TRBD2
J: TRBJ2-6
V: TRBV24-1
size: few
DNA: TGTGCCACCAGTGATCCCCGGGGAGCGGGAGAATCTGGGGCCAACGTCCTGACTTTC
CDR3: CATSDPRGAGESGANVLTF

D: TRBD2
J: TRBJ2-1
V: TRBV24-1
size: many
DNA: TGTGCCACCAGTGATTTGCAAGCGGGGGTACATGAGCAGTTCTTC
CDR3: CATSDLQAGVHEQFF

D: NA
J: TRBJ2-2
V: TRBV5-6
size: NA
DNA: TGTGCCAGCGACGGACAGAGCAACACCGGGGAGCTGTTTTTT
CDR3: CASDGQSNTGELFF

D: TRBD1
J: TRBJ2-7
V: TRBV6-2/TRBV6-3
size: few
DNA: TGTGCCAGCAGTTACCCGCCGGGACAGGGGTCCTACGAGCAGTACTTC
CDR3: CASSYPPGQGSYEQYF

D: TRBD2
J: TRBJ2-1
V: TRBV3-1
size: few
DNA: TGTGCCAGCAGCCAACTAGCGGGGGGGCCTGGTGAGCAGTTCTTC
CDR3: CASSQLAGGPGEQFF

D: TRBD2
J: TRBJ2-5
V: TRBV3-1
size: NA
DNA: TGTGCCAGCAGCCAAGCTAGCGGGAGGTTCTTC
CDR3: CASSQASGRFF

D: NA
J: TRBJ2-7
V: TRBV5-1
size: NA
DNA: TGCGCCAGCAGCATTGAACGCGCGGGGTCCTACGAGCAGTACTTC
CDR3: CASSIERAGSYEQYF

D: NA
J: TRBJ1-4
V: TRBV11-2
size: NA
DNA: TGTGCCAGCAGCCAAACCTCTGGGGGCATTCATGAAAAACTGTTTTTT
CDR3: CASSQTSGGIHEKLFF

D: NA
J: TRBJ1-1
V: TRBV5-1
size: NA
DNA: TGCGCCAGCAGCTTAGGGGCCTCGAACACTGAAGCTTTCTTT
CDR3: CASSLGASNTEAFF

D: NA
J: TRBJ2-5
V: TRBV5-6
size: once
DNA: TGTGCCAGCAGCCCGGAGCTTGCGGGGCAAGAGACCCAGTACTTC
CDR3: CASSPELAGQETQYF

D: NA
J: TRBJ1-2
V: TRBV3-1
size: NA
DNA: TGTGCCAGCAGCCAAGATACGAGGTTGTCTTATGGCTACACCTTC
CDR3: CASSQDTRLSYGYTF

D: NA
J: TRBJ2-2
V: TRBV5-6
size: few
DNA: TGTGCCAGCAGCTTGTTGGGTCGGGCCAAACAGAACACCGGGGAGCTGTTTTTT
CDR3: CASSLLGRAKQNTGELFF

D: TRBD1
J: TRBJ2-2
V: TRBV7-8
size: few
DNA: TGTGCCAGCAGCTCTACGGACAGGGCCGCGAACACCGGGGAGCTGTTTTTT
CDR3: CASSSTDRAANTGELFF

D: NA
J: TRBJ2-7
V: TRBV7-2
size: few
DNA: TGTGCCAGCAGCTTATCGGGGTGGGGGTACGAGCAGTACTTC
CDR3: CASSLSGWGYEQYF

D: NA
J: TRBJ1-5
V: TRBV6-1
size: many
DNA: TGTGCCAGCAGTATCGTATTGGCAAACCAGCCCCAGCATTTT
CDR3: CASSIVLANQPQHF

D: NA
J: TRBJ1-2
V: TRBV29-1
size: NA
DNA: TGCAGCGTTCGTACAGAGAATGGCTACACCTTC
CDR3: CSVRTENGYTF

D: TRBD1
J: TRBJ1-1
V: TRBV10-3
size: NA
DNA: TGTGCCATCAGAACAGGGGGGGCCTTTAAGGGGAACACTGAAGCTTTCTTT
CDR3: CAIRTGGAFKGNTEAFF

D: TRBD2
J: TRBJ2-7
V: TRBV4-3
size: few
DNA: TGCGCCAGCAGCCAAGAAAGATTAAGCGGGAGTAACTACGAGCAGTACTTC
CDR3: CASSQERLSGSNYEQYF

D: NA
J: TRBJ2-5
V: TRBV4-3
size: many
DNA: TGCGCCAGCAGCCAATCACCAGGGCAAGAGACCCAGTACTTC
CDR3: CASSQSPGQETQYF

D: TRBD2
J: TRBJ2-3
V: TRBV5-1
size: NA
DNA: TGCGCCAGCACCCCGGGACTAGCATCGGATACGCAGTATTTT
CDR3: CASTPGLASDTQYF

D: NA
J: TRBJ2-7
V: TRBV5-1
size: many
DNA: TGCGCCAGCAGCTACAGCGACAGTCCCTACGAGCAGTACTTC
CDR3: CASSYSDSPYEQYF

D: TRBD1
J: TRBJ2-7
V: TRBV12-3/TRBV12-4
size: NA
DNA: TGTGCCAGCAGTCGTAAACGGGACAGCAGCGAGCAGTACTTC
CDR3: CASSRKRDSSEQYF